This T cell receptor beta chain stems from a study of OX40 agonist ivuxolimab in advanced cancers. Looking at the study overall: Previous treatment with anti-PD-1, anti-PD-L1 or anti-CTLA-4 therapy was allowed; under 50% had received some.

Overall study results and limits: Both CD4+ and CD8+ T cell populations in blood had undergone clonal expansion by week 6 at 0.1 to 3.0 mg/kg. Normalized T-cell clonal expansion was also low in a subset of nonresponders.

The data were produced by immunoSEQ multiplex PCR, yet TCRdb's version contains in-frame clones alone and is incomplete. The data show under 70,000 clones, 87% seen once. In regard to this clone: Its matching antigen is unknown.

The J segment lost 5 bases and the V segment lost 6 bases, leaving 9 bases of the junction unmatched. Germline values: CDR1 MNHNY, CDR2 SVGAGI (reference sequence). The CDR3 contains 14 residues. V and J are TRBV6-6 and TRBJ1-2; 7 nucleotides line up with TRBD1. The source of this sequence is an adult with an advanced solid tumor such as melanoma, head and neck, liver or kidney cancer. Material: CD4+ or CD8+ T cells sorted from blood, obtained in a trial of the OX40 agonist ivuxolimab. The CDR3 bases are TGTGCCAGCAGACCTGGGACAGCGGGATATGGCTACACCTTC. This codes for CASRPGTAGYGYTF.